This T cell receptor beta chain was sequenced during a study of CD8+ T cells in alopecia areata. Study context: A regimen of oral tofacitinib, 5 to 10 mg twice daily, was given to treated patients. Dosing spanned 6 to 18 months on tofacitinib, then 6 months off drug. Study-level points and caveats: Lesional scalp exceeded normal scalp in clonality, especially in alopecia totalis/universalis. Scalp repertoires also include resident alphabeta T cells from normal skin.

About this clone: Its antigen is undetermined.

Reverse transcribed after extraction, RNA yielded cDNA as the sequencing template. Sequencing used immunoSEQ multiplex PCR; TCRdb keeps in-frame clones, though not all of them. Here the sample spans 100,000 to 150,000 clones, 45% to 60% being singletons. V lost 4 bases and J lost 6, with 12 bases in between. From germline, CDR1 is SGHDN and CDR2 FVKESK. The CDR3 spans 13 residues. Specimen: CD4+ T cells sorted from blood, collected at week 0. This TCR was recovered from a human donor with alopecia areata. The chain recombines TRBV14 with TRBJ1-1; D gene unclear. The CDR3 loop reads CASSPGLQPEAFF. CDR3 sequence (DNA): TGTGCCAGCAGCCCAGGACTCCAACCTGAAGCTTTCTTT.